The 20 T cell receptor beta chains in this list originate from one sample, sequenced in a study of blood T cells in healthy people across ages. The authors ran a second PCR of about 6 to 11 cycles using a sample-barcoded 5' primer and a J-beta primer mix. TCRdb re-called the 5' RACE reads through MiXCR, storing one row per CDR3 protein. The data show about 1,500,000 distinct CDR3 sequences, about 28% seen once. Sequenced material: blood. The receptor source for this set is a young woman in good health.

The chain joins TRBV5-1 to TRBJ2-7; possible D gene TRBD1, 6 bases. The length of the CDR3 is 15 residues. The V and J ends lost 0 bases and 2 bases respectively, with 12 bases between them. Germline V gives CDR1 SGHRS, CDR2 YFSETQ. The DNA of the CDR3 is TGCGCCAGCAGCTTGGGTGACAGGCAAACCTACGAGCAGTACTTC. The encoded protein is CASSLGDRQTYEQYF.

This chain's CDR3 is CASSPSSSADTQYF. The CDR3 DNA reads as TGTGCCAGCAGCCCCAGTTCAAGCGCAGATACGCAGTATTTT. The rearrangement uses TRBV12-3 or TRBV12-4 and TRBJ2-3; D gene uncertain. Trimming stripped 6 bases from V and 4 bases from J, with 14 bases between. CDR3 length: 14 amino acids.

This clonotype was picked up a small number of times. V is TRBV12-3 or TRBV12-4 and J is TRBJ1-3, with D unclear. The CDR3 sequence is 11 residues long. Trimming removed 4 bases from V and 10 bases from J, with 8 bases in between. CDR3 bases: TGTGCCAGCAGTTGGTTGGATACCATATATTTT. Encoded protein: CASSWLDTIYF.

The rearrangement links TRBV7-2 to TRBJ2-1, with 9 positions matching TRBD2. This CDR3 is 16 amino acids long. In germline, CDR1 is SGHTA, CDR2 FQGNSA. The V segment lost 1 base and the J segment 10 bases; nucleotides outside the gene matches: 11. CDR3 DNA: TGTGCCAGCAGCTTAGAGCGGGCGGGAGGGCCGAGGGAGCAGTTCTTC. Residues: CASSLERAGGPREQFF.

This clonotype has at least ten counts. The chain employs TRBV20-1 and TRBJ2-1; 13 bases match TRBD2. CDR3 size: 14 residues. J gave up 10 bases and V 0 bases, and 3 bases lay outside the gene matches. Germline lookup yields CDR1 DFQATT and CDR2 SNEGSKA (reference sequence). For the CDR3, the DNA is TGCAGTGCTAGAGAAGGACTAGCGGGAGTCGAGCAGTTCTTC. This encodes CSAREGLAGVEQFF.

The chain employs TRBV2 and TRBJ2-5, with TRBD1 as a possible D gene (6 bases). The CDR3 runs to 13 residues. Germline V gene sequence: CDR1 SNHLY, CDR2 FYNNEI. Trimming shortened V by 8 bases and J by 4 bases, and 14 bases separated the two germline ends. CDR3 nucleotide sequence: TGTGCCAGCGGACCAACAGGGTTAGAGACCCAGTACTTC. Translated: CASGPTGLETQYF. Filled out from reference TRBV2 and TRBJ2-5, the complete variable domain reads EPEVTQTPSHQVTQMGQEVILRCVPISNHLYFYWYRQILGQKVEFLVSFYNNEISEKSEIFDDQFSVERPDGSNFTLKIRSTKLEDSAMYFCASGPTGLETQYFGPGTRLLVL.

This clonotype was observed once. The chain combines TRBV6-6 with TRBJ2-7, with D perhaps given as TRBD1 or TRBD2 (5 bases each). From germline, CDR1 is MNHNY and CDR2 SVGAGI (reference sequence). The CDR3 sequence is 15 residues long. Between the trimmed V and J ends, which lost 4 bases and 7 bases, there was a span of 20 bases. The CDR3 region has the DNA TGTGCCAGCAGTTGCTATTCCGGGACGAACAATGAGCAGTACTTC. The encoded protein is CASSCYSGTNNEQYF.

The chain uses TRBV5-1 and TRBJ2-5; D unresolved. Trimming removed 5 bases from V and 7 bases from J, with 3 bases in between. CDR1 and CDR2 from the germline V gene are SGHRS and YFSETQ. This CDR3 has 9 amino acids. In nucleotides, the CDR3 is TGCGCCAGCAGTGTGACCCAGTACTTC. Protein product: CASSVTQYF.

The table lists this clonotype with a few counts. The chain uses TRBV7-3 and TRBJ2-3, with 8 bases aligning to TRBD2. This CDR3 has 14 amino acids. Trimming cost V 5 bases and J 4 bases; bases outside gene matches: 5. The germline V gene has CDR1 SGHTA and CDR2 FQGTGA. The CDR3 DNA is TGTGCCAGCAGCCTTAGCGGGGTAGCAGATACGCAGTATTTT. Translation gives CASSLSGVADTQYF.

This clonotype was found a few times. The V call is TRBV28, the J call TRBJ2-7; D might be TRBD1 (6 bases). V lost 8 bases and J 2 bases, leaving 22 bases between the germline ends. Germline V lookup: CDR1 MDHEN, CDR2 SYDVKM. The CDR3 extends over 16 amino acids. CDR3 coding DNA: TGTGCCAGCCAGGGACGGGGTCGGCAGGGGACCTACGAGCAGTACTTC. Translated: CASQGRGRQGTYEQYF.

V and J are TRBV27 and TRBJ2-1, with TRBD2 matching 11 bases. The V and J ends lost 6 bases and 9 bases, in that order; junction bases with no gene match: 10. This CDR3 comprises 15 residues. Germline loops: CDR1 MNHEY, CDR2 SMNVEV (reference sequence). The CDR3 sequence is CASSLTSGSLSEQFF. The CDR3 DNA is TGTGCCAGCAGCCTAACTAGCGGGAGTTTATCTGAGCAGTTCTTC.

This clonotype was observed at least ten times. This chain joins TRBV5-1 and TRBJ1-2; 7 positions match TRBD1. This CDR3 region has 14 residues. The J segment lost 4 bases and the V segment lost 0 bases, leaving 3 bases of the junction unmatched. Germline CDR1 SGHRS, CDR2 YFSETQ. Written as DNA, the CDR3 is TGCGCCAGCAGCTTGGCTGGACAGGTCTATGGCTACACCTTC. Protein: CASSLAGQVYGYTF.

Notes on this clonotype: This may stem from a read error, because a much larger clone lies one nucleotide away. The rearrangement joins TRBV24-1 to TRBJ2-1; no reliable D call. The end of the DNA is better explained by TRBJ2-7, so the J call may be wrong. CDR1 and CDR2 from the germline V gene are KGHDR and SFDVKD. This CDR3 is 13 amino acids long. The CDR3 sequence is CATSDLNDNEQYF. The CDR3 bases are TGTGCCACCAGTGATTTGAACGACAATGAGCAGTACTTC.

This rearrangement joins TRBV20-1 to TRBJ2-1, with a weak D call TRBD2 (7 bases). Germline CDR1 DFQATT, CDR2 SNEGSKA (reference sequence). The CDR3 has 16 residues. The V gene lost 3 bases and the J gene lost 1 base, with 16 bases spanning the gap. CDR3 in DNA: TGCAGTGCTAGTCATCCGGCGGGGGCTTCCTACAATGAGCAGTTCTTC. It is translated as CSASHPAGASYNEQFF.

CDR3 region: CASGLGGQETQYF. For the CDR3, the DNA is TGTGCTAGTGGTTTGGGGGGGCAAGAGACCCAGTACTTC. The chain carries TRBV12-5 and TRBJ2-5; D possibly matches TRBD1 or TRBD2 (5 bases each). The ends were cut back, 1 base at V and 2 bases at J, with 5 bases in the middle. The CDR3 has 13 amino acids. Germline V CDR1 and CDR2: LGHNT, FRNRAP.

The J gene is TRBJ2-3, the V gene TRBV29-1, with TRBD1 as a possible D gene (5 bases). The CDR3 sequence is 14 residues long. Trimming took off 5 bases at V and 1 base at J, with 13 bases between the two ends. Germline V gene sequence: CDR1 SQVTM, CDR2 ANQGSEA. The CDR3 region has the DNA TGCAGCGTTACCGGCCAGGGCCGCACAGATACGCAGTATTTT. It yields the protein CSVTGQGRTDTQYF.

The chain carries TRBV20-1 and TRBJ2-7; tentatively, D is TRBD1 (5 bases). Trimming pared 8 bases from V and 7 bases from J, leaving 15 bases between. The germline V gene encodes CDR1 DFQATT and CDR2 SNEGSKA (reference sequence). This CDR3 comprises 11 residues. The CDR3 nucleotides are TGCAGTCTCATAACAGGAAGAGAGCAGTACTTC. It codes for CSLITGREQYF.

The genes are TRBV20-1 and TRBJ2-1; D is perhaps TRBD2 (5 bases). V lost 6 bases to trimming and J lost 1 base, with 16 bases between them. The CDR3 loop spans 15 amino acids. The germline gives CDR1 DFQATT, CDR2 SNEGSKA (reference sequence). CDR3 sequence: CSALKGGLSYNEQFF. DNA of the CDR3: TGCAGTGCCCTTAAAGGCGGGCTGTCCTACAATGAGCAGTTCTTC.

This clonotype was picked up a small number of times. The rearrangement links TRBV2 to TRBJ2-5; TRBD2 is a possible D gene (6 bases). V lost 6 bases to trimming and J lost 5 bases, with 13 bases between them. The germline V gene encodes CDR1 SNHLY and CDR2 FYNNEI. This CDR3 region has 13 residues. The CDR3 DNA sequence: TGTGCCAGCAGGGACTATGGGGTCGAGACCCAGTACTTC. Translated: CASRDYGVETQYF.

This rearrangement joins TRBV14 to TRBJ2-5; no firm D call. Trimming took 1 base from V and 5 from J, leaving 11 bases between them. Germline CDR1 is SGHDN and CDR2 is FVKESK. The length of the CDR3 is 14 residues. The CDR3 DNA is TGTGCCAGCAGCCAAGTCGGGTTCGTGGAGACCCAGTACTTC. This gives the protein CASSQVGFVETQYF.